The clone carrying this T cell receptor (beta chain) was seen only once. The antigen is unknown. This specimen belongs to a study of long-term antiretroviral therapy in people with HIV. Whole-study findings and limits: Pre-ART-expanded clones dominated the repertoire at all time points. Blood was collected between about 2003 and 2017, possibly under older ART regimens.

The libraries were made with immunoSEQ v3.0 at survey level. Produced via immunoSEQ multiplex PCR; TCRdb's table is partial and in-frame only. The sample lists approximately 20,000 clones; around three quarters were seen once. The input for sequencing was unsorted PBMCs, taken 4.1 years after starting antiretroviral therapy. The sequence was obtained from a middle-aged woman with HIV.

CDR3 nucleotide sequence: TGTGCCAGCAGCGGAGACGCGGGCCCTGGAAATGAAAAACTGTTTTTT. Translated: CASSGDAGPGNEKLFF. This chain uses TRBV9 with TRBJ1-4; D remains unclear. V shed 3 bases and J shed 5 bases, with 17 bases lying between them. CDR3 length: 16 residues. Germline CDR1 reads SGDLS; CDR2 reads YYNGEE.